The sequence of this TCR beta chain was determined in a study of cytomegalovirus exposure and HLA in healthy donors. With regard to this clone: The antigen is undetermined.

Germline V gene lookup returns CDR1 MNHNS and CDR2 SASEGT. The CDR3 sequence is 16 residues long. The V and J ends lost 2 bases and 0 bases respectively, with 11 bases between them. In the PCR, 60 Vbeta and 13 Jbeta primers were used. Produced via immunoSEQ multiplex PCR; TCRdb's table is partial and in-frame only. The sample includes hundreds of thousands of clones, approximately 80% seen only once; the top ten take 2.5% to 3.5%. Study findings and constraints: The authors later linked a missense DCLRE1C variant to TCR beta V- and J-gene trimming.

Healthy bone marrow donors supplied every sample. Sequenced sample: PBMCs. This sequence was found in a man aged 25-40 years in good health and CMV-seronegative. The chain is built from TRBV6-1 and TRBJ2-4, with D uncertain. The DNA for the CDR3 is TGTGCCAGCAGTGAAATCCCCCGAGGAGCCAAAAACATTCAGTACTTC. This codes for CASSEIPRGAKNIQYF.